One sample yielded the 3 T cell receptor beta chains listed below, sequenced in a study of regulatory T cells in long-lasting Graves disease. Library construction for TCR beta used iRepertoire HTBI primers and Arm-PCR of CDR3 regions. One entry per CDR3 protein, called by TCRdb with MiXCR from the multiplex PCR reads. The table has some 600,000 distinct CDR3 sequences, about 16% seen once. The time point here: newly diagnosed GD, antithyroid drugs for less than 3 months. RNA isolated from PBMCs was used to make the TCR library. These data were also reused for a study on T cells in Graves' hyperthyroidism and ophthalmopathy.

The sample in question was peripheral blood mononuclear cells (PBMCs), obtained at new diagnosis, from a patient treated with antithyroid drugs. These receptor sequences come from a man between 18 and 29 years old with Graves disease.

In this sample, this clonotype turned up many times. The chain is built from TRBV6-1 and TRBJ2-4; 9 bases agree with TRBD1. The CDR3 has 13 residues. Trimming removed 3 bases from V and 6 bases from J; junction bases left unmatched: 0. The V gene's germline CDR1 is MNHNS and CDR2 SASEGT. As DNA, the CDR3 is TGTGCCAGCAGTGAGGACAGGGGAAACATTCAGTACTTC. Amino acid sequence: CASSEDRGNIQYF.

This clonotype occurred many times. The chain joins TRBV30 to TRBJ2-5; possible D gene TRBD1, 5 bases. This CDR3 comprises 12 residues. V was clipped by 3 bases and J by 4 bases, with 9 bases between them. Germline CDR1 reads GTSNPN; CDR2 reads SVGIG (reference sequence). Written as DNA, the CDR3 is TGTGCCTGGAGCCGAGACAGAGAGACCCAGTACTTC. This translates into CAWSRDRETQYF.

This clonotype was counted between two and nine times. The chain joins TRBV6-9 to TRBJ2-1, with TRBD2 matching 7 bases. Germline CDR1 and CDR2: MNHGY and SVAAGI. The CDR3 runs 15 residues. V was clipped by 4 bases and J by 0 bases; unmatched bases: 3. The CDR3 coding sequence is TGTGCCAGCAGTTGGGGCGGGAGCTCCTACAATGAGCAGTTCTTC. Translated, it gives CASSWGGSSYNEQFF.